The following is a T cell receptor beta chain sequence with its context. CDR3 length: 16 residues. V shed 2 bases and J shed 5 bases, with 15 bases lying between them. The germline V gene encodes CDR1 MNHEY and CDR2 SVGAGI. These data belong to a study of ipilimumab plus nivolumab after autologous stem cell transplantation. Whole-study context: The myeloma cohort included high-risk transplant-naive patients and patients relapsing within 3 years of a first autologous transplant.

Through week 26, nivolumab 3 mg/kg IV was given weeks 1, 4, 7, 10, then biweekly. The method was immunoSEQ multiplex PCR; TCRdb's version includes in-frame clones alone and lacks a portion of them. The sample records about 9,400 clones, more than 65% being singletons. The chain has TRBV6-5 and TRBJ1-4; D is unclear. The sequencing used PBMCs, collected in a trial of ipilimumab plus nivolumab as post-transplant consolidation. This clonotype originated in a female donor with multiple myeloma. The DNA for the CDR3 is TGTGCCAGCAGTTACCACACGGGCCCGGGCAATGAAAAACTGTTTTTT. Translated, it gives CASSYHTGPGNEKLFF.